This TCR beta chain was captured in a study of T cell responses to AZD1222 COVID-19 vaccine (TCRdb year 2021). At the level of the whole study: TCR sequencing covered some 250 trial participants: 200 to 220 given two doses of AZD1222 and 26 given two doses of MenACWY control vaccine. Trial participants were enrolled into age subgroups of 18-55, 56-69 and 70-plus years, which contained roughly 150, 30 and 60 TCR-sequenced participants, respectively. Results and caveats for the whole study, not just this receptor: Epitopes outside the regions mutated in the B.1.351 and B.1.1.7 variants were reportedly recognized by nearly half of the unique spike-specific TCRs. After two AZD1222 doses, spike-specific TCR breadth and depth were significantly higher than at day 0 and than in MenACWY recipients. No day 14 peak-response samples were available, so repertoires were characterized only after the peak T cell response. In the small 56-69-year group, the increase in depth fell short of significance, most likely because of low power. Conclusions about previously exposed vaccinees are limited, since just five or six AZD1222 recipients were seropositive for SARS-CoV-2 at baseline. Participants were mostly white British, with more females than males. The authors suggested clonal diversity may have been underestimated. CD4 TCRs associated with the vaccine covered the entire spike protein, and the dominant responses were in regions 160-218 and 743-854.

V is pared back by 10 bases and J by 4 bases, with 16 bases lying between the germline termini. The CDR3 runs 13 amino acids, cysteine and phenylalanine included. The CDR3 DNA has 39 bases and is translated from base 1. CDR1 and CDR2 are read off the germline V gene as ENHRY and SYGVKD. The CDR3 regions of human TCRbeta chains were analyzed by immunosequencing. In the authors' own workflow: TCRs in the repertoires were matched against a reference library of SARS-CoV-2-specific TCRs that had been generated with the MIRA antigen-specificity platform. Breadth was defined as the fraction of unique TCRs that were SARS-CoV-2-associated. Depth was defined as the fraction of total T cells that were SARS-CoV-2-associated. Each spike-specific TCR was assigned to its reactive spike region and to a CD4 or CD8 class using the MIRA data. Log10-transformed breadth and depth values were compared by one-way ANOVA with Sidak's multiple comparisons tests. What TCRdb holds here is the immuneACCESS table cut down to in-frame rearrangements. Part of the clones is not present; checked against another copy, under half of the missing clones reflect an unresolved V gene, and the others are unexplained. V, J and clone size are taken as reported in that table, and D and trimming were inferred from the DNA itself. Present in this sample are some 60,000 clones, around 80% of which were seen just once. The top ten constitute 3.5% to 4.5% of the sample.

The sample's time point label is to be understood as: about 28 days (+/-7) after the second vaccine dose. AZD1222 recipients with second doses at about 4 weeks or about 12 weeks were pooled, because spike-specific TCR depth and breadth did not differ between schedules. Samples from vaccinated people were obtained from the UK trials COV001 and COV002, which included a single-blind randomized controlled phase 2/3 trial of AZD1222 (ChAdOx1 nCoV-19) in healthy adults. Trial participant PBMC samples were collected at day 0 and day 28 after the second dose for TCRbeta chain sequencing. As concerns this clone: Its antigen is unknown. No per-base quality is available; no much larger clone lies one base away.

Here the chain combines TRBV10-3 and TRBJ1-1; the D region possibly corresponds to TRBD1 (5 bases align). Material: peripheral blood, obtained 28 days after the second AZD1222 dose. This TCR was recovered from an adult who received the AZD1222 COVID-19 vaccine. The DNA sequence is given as TGTGCCAACTCCGGATCCCAGGGCACTGAAGCTTTCTTT. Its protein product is CANSGSQGTEAFF.